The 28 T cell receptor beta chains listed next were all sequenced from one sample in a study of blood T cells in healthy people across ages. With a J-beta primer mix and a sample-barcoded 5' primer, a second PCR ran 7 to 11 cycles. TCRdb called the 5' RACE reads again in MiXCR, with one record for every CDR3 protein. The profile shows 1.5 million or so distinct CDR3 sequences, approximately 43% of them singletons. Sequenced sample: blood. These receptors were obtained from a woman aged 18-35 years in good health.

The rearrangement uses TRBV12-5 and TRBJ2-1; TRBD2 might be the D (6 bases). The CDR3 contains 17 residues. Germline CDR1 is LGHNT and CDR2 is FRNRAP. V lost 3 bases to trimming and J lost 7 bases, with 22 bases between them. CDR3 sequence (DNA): TGTGCTAGTGGTTTAAGGGTTTGGGGGAGGCCGGGGAATGAGCAGTTCTTC. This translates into CASGLRVWGRPGNEQFF.

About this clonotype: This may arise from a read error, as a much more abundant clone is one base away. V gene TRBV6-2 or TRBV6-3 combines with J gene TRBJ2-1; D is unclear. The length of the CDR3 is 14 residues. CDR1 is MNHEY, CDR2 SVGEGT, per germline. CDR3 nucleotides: TGTGCAACCTTGGCCGAGCTTCACTACAATGAGCAGTTCTTC. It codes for CATLAELHYNEQFF.

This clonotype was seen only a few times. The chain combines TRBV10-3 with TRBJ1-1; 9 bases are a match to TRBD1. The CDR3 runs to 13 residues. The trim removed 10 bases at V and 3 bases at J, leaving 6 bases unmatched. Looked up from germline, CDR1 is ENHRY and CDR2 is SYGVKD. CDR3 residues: CATRTGDYTEAFF. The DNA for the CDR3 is TGTGCCACCAGGACAGGGGATTACACTGAAGCTTTCTTT.

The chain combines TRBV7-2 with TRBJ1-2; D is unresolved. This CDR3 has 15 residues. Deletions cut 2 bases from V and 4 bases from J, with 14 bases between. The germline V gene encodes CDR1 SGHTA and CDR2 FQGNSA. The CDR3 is CASSLSRRSTYGYTF. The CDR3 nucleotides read TGTGCCAGCAGCTTATCCAGACGGTCGACCTATGGCTACACCTTC. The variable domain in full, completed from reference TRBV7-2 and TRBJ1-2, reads GAGVSQSPSNKVTEKGKDVELRCDPISGHTALYWYRQSLGQGLEFLIYFQGNSAPDKSGLPSDRFSAERTGGSVSTLTIQRTQQEDSAVYLCASSLSRRSTYGYTFGSGTRLTVV.

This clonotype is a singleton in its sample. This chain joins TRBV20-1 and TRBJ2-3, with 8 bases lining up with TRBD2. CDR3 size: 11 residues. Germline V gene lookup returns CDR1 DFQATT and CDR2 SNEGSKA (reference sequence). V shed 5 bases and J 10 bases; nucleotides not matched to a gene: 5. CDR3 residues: CSAGTSLAQYF. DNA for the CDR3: TGCAGTGCTGGGACTAGTTTAGCGCAGTATTTT.

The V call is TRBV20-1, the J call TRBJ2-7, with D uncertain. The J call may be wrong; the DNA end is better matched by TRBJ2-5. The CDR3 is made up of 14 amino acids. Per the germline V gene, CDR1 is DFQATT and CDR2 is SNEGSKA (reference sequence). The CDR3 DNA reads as TGCAGTGCTAGAGATCAAACCCCCGGCGGGACCCAGTACTTC. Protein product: CSARDQTPGGTQYF.

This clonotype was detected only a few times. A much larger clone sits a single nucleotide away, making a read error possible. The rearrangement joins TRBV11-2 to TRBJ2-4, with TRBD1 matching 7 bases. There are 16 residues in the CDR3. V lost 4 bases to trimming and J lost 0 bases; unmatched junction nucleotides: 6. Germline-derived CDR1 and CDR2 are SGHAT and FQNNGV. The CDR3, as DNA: TGTGCCAGCAGCTCCGGGGACAGATTAGCCAAAAACATTCAGTACTTC. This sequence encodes CASSSGDRLAKNIQYF.

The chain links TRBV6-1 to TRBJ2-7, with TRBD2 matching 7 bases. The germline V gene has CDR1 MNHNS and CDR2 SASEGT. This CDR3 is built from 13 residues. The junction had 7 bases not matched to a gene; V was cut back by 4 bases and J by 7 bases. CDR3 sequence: CASSGRDYTEQYF. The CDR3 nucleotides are TGTGCCAGCAGTGGGAGGGACTACACAGAGCAGTACTTC.

CDR3 DNA: TGCAGTGCCCCCCGGACAGGTAGTGTGGAGGGCCAGTACTTC. This translates into CSAPRTGSVEGQYF. V gene TRBV20-1 combines with J gene TRBJ2-5; D might be TRBD1 (7 bases). Germline V gene lookup returns CDR1 DFQATT and CDR2 SNEGSKA (reference sequence). This CDR3 comprises 14 residues. V gave up 6 bases and J gave up 10 bases, with 24 bases separating them.

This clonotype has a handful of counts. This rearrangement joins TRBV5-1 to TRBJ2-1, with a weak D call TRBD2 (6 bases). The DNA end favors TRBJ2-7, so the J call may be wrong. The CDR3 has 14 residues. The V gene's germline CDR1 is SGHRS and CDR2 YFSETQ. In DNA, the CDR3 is TGCGCCAGCAATCGGGGGAACTCCTACAATGAGCAGTACTTC. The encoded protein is CASNRGNSYNEQYF.

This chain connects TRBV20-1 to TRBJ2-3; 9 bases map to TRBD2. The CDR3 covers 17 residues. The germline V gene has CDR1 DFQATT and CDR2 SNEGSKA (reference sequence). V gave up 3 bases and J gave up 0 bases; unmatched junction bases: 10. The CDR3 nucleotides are TGCAGTGCTAGGAGAAGGACTAGCGCTGCTAGCACAGATACGCAGTATTTT. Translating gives CSARRRTSAASTDTQYF.

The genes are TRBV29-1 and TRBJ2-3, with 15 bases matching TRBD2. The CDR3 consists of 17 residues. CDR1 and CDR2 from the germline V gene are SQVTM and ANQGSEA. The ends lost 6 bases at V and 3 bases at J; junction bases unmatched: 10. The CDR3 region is CSVDGLAGGPTTDTQYF. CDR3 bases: TGCAGCGTCGACGGACTAGCGGGAGGGCCTACGACAGATACGCAGTATTTT.

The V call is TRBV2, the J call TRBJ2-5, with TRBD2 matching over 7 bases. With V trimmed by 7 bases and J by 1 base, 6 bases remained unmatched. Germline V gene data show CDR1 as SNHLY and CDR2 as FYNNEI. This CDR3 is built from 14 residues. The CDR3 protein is CASTVGTTQETQYF. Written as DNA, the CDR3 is TGTGCCAGCACCGTAGGGACTACCCAAGAGACCCAGTACTTC.

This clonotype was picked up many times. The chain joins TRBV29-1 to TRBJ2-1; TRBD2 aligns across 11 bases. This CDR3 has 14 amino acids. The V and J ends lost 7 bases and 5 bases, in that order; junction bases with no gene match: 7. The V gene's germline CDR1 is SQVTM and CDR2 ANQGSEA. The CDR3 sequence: CSATGTSGHNEQFF. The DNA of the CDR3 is TGCAGCGCTACTGGGACTAGCGGTCACAATGAGCAGTTCTTC.

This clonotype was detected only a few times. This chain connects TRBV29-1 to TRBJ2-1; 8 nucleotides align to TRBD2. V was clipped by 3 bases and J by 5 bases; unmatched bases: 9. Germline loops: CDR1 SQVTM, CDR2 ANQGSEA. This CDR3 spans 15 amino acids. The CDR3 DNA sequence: TGCAGCGTTGACGATTTAGCGGGACGGGACAATGAGCAGTTCTTC. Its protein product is CSVDDLAGRDNEQFF.

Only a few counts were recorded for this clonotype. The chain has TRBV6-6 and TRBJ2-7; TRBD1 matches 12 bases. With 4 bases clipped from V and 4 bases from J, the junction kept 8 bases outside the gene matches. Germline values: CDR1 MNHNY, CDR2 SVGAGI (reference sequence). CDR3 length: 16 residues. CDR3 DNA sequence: TGTGCCAGCAGTTCCACAGGGACAGGGGGCAGGTACGAGCAGTACTTC. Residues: CASSSTGTGGRYEQYF.

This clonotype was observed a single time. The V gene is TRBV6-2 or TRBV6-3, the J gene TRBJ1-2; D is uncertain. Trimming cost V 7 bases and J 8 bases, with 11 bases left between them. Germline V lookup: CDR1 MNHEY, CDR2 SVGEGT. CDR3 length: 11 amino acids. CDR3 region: CASNSGWGYTF. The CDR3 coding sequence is TGTGCCAGCAACAGTGGATGGGGCTACACCTTC.

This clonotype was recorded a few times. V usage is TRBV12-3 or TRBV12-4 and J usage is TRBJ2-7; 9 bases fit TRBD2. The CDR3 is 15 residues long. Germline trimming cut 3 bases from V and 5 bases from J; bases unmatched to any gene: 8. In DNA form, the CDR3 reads TGTGCCAGCAGTTTTAGCGGGAGTTTCGTCCACGAGCAGTACTTC. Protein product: CASSFSGSFVHEQYF.

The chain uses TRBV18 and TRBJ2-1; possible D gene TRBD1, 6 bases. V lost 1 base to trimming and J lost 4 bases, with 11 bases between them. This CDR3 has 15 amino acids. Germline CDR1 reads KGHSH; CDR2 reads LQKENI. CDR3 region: CASSPQEQGYNEQFF. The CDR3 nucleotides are TGTGCCAGCTCACCACAGGAACAGGGATACAATGAGCAGTTCTTC.

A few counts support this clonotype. This CDR3 reads CASSKLAASSYNEQFF. The CDR3 bases are TGTGCCAGCAGCAAACTAGCGGCCAGCTCCTACAATGAGCAGTTCTTC. The chain uses TRBV9 and TRBJ2-1; 8 positions agree with TRBD2. The J segment lost 0 bases and the V segment lost 4 bases, leaving 6 bases of the junction unmatched. The CDR3 totals 16 residues. The germline V gene encodes CDR1 SGDLS and CDR2 YYNGEE.

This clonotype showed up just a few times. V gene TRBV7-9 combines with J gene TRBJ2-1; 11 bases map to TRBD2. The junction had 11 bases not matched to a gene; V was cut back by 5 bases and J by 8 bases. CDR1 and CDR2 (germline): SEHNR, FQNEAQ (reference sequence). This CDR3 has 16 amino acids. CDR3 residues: CASSGGLAESWDEQFF. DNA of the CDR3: TGTGCCAGCAGCGGGGGACTAGCGGAGAGTTGGGATGAGCAGTTCTTC.

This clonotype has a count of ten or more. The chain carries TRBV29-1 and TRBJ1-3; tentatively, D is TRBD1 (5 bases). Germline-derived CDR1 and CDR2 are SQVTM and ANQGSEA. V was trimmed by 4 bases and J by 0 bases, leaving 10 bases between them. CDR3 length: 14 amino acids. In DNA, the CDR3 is TGCAGCGTTGGGGGGGGATACTCTGGAAACACCATATATTTT. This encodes CSVGGGYSGNTIYF.

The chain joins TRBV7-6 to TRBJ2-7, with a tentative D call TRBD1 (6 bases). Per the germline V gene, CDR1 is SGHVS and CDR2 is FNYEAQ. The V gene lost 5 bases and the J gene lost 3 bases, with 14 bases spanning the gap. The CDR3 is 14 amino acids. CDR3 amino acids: CASSVQGGDYEQYF. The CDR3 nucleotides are TGTGCCAGCAGCGTACAGGGCGGTGACTACGAGCAGTACTTC.

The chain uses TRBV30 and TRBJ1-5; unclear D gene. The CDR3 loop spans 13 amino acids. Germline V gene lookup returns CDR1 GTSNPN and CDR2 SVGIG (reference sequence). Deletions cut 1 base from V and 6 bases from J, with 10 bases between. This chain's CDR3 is CAWSGEGGQPQHF. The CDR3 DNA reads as TGTGCCTGGAGTGGGGAGGGAGGTCAGCCCCAGCATTTT.

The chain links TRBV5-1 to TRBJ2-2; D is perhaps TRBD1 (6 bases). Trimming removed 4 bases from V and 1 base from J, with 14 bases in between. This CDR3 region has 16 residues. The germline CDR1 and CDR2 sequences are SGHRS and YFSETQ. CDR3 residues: CASSPRTVGNTGELFF. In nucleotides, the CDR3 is TGCGCCAGCAGCCCGAGGACAGTGGGGAACACCGGGGAGCTGTTTTTT.

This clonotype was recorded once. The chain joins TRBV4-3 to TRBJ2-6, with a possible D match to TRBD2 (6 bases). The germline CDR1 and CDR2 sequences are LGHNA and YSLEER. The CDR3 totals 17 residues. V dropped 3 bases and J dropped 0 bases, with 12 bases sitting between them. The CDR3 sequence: CASSHRDFHSGANVLTF. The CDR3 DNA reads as TGCGCCAGCAGCCACCGGGACTTCCACTCTGGGGCCAACGTCCTGACTTTC.

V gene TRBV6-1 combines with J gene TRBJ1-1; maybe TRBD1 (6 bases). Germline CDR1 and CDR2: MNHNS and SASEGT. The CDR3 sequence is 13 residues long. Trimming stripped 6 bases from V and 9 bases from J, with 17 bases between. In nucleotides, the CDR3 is TGTGCCAGCAGGATTGACAGGACGCCTAAAGCTTTCTTT. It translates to CASRIDRTPKAFF.

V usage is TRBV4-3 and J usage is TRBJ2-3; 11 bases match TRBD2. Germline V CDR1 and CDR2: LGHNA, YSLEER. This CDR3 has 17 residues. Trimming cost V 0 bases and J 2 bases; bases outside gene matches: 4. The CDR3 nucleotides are TGCGCCAGCAGCCAAGACGGGACTAGCGGTTACACAGATACGCAGTATTTT. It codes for CASSQDGTSGYTDTQYF.